This T cell receptor beta chain appears in the sequencing data of a study of T cells in Graves' hyperthyroidism and ophthalmopathy. Study background: Before any treatment, at initial diagnosis, peripheral blood was collected.

There are 15 residues in the CDR3. CDR1 and CDR2 (germline): SGHRS, YFSETQ. The V end lost 0 bases, the J end lost 0 bases, and 9 bases lay between the germline ends. Of note for this clonotype: Its antigen remains unknown.

Across 18 months, stable Graves' hyperthyroidism was marked by no progression to ophthalmopathy. Among the patients, aged 18 to 65, hyperthyroidism was newly diagnosed and had lasted under 2 months. TCR beta CDR3 regions were amplified from RNA transcripts. The primer set for the first-round RT-PCR of the TCR CDR3 was HTBI. TCRdb recomputed calls from the multiplex PCR reads with MiXCR, one row per CDR3 protein. Of roughly 200,000 distinct CDR3 sequences listed, 15% to 20% were seen once; the top ten hold about 45%. General study points: Model predictions of ophthalmopathy came a median approximately 6.5 months before onset.

The V call is TRBV5-1, the J call TRBJ1-1; D is perhaps TRBD1 (5 bases). The source of this sequence is a man aged 40-50 years with Graves' hyperthyroidism. Sequenced: blood. The CDR3, as DNA: TGCGCCAGCAGCTTGGAGTGGGGGGTGAACACTGAAGCTTTCTTT. As protein: CASSLEWGVNTEAFF.